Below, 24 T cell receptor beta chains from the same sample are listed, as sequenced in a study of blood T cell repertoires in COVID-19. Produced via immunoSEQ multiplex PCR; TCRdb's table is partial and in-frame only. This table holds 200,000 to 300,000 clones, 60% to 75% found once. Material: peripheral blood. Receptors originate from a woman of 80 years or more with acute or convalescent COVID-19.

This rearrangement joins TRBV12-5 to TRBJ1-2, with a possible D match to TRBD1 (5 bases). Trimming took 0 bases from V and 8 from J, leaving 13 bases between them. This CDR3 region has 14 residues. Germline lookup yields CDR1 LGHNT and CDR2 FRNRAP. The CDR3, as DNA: TGTGCTAGTGGTTTGGTACAGGCCAAAACGGGCTACACCTTC. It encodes CASGLVQAKTGYTF.

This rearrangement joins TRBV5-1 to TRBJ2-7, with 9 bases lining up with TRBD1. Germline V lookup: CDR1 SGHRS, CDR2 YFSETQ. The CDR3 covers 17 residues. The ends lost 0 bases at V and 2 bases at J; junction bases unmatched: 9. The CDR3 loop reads CASSLDAWTGAAYEQYF. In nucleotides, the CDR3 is TGCGCCAGCAGCTTGGATGCCTGGACAGGGGCCGCCTACGAGCAGTACTTC.

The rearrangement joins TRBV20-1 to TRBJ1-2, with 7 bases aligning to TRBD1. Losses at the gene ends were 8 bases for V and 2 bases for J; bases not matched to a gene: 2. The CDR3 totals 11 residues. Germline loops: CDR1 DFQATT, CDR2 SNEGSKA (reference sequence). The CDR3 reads CSLGQNYGYTF. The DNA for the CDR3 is TGCAGTTTGGGACAGAACTATGGCTACACCTTC.

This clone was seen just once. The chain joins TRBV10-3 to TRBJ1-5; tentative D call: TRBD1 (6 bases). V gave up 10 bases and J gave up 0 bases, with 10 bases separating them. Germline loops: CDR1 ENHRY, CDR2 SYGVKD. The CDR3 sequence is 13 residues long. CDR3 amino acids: CATTGNSNQPQHF. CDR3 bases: TGTGCCACCACAGGGAATAGCAATCAGCCCCAGCATTTT.

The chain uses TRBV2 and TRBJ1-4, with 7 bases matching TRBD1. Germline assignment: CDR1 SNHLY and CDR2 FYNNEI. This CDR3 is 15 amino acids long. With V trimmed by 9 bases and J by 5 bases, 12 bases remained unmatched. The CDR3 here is CASVEQGVKNEKLFF. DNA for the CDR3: TGTGCCAGTGTCGAGCAGGGGGTCAAAAATGAAAAACTGTTTTTT.

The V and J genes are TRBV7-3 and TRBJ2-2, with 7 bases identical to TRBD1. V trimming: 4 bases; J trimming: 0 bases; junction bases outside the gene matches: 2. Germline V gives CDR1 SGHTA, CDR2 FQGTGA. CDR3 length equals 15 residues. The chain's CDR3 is CASSSRGSNTGELFF. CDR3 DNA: TGTGCCAGCAGCTCCAGGGGGTCGAACACCGGGGAGCTGTTTTTT. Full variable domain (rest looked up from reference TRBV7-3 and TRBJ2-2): GAGVSQTPSNKVTEKGKYVELRCDPISGHTALYWYRQSLGQGPEFLIYFQGTGAADDSGLPNDRFFAVRPEGSVSTLKIQRTERGDSAVYLCASSSRGSNTGELFFGEGSRLTVL.

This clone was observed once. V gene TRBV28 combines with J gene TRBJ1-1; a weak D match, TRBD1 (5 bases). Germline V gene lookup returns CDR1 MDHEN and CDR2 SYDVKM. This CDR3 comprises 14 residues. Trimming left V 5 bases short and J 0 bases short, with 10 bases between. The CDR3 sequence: CASSPGGMNTEAFF. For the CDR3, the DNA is TGTGCCAGCAGTCCCGGGGGAATGAACACTGAAGCTTTCTTT.

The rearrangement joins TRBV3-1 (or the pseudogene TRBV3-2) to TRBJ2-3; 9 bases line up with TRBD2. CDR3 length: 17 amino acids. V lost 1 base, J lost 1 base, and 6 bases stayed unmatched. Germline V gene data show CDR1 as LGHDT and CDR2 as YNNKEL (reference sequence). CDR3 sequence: CASSQARAGGGTDTQYF. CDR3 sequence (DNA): TGTGCCAGCAGCCAAGCTCGGGCGGGGGGGGGCACAGATACGCAGTATTTT.

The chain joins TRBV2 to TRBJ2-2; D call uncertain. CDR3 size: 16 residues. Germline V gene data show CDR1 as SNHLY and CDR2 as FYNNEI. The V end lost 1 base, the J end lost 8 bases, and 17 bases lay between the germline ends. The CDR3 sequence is CASSEVMRPPSGELFF. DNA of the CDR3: TGTGCCAGCAGTGAAGTTATGCGTCCCCCTTCTGGGGAGCTGTTTTTT.

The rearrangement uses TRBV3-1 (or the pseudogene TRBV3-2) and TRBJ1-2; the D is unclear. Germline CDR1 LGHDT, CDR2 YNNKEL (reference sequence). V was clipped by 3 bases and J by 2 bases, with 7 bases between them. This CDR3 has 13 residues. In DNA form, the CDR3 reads TGTGCCAGCAGCCACCCACAGAACTATGGCTACACCTTC. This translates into CASSHPQNYGYTF.

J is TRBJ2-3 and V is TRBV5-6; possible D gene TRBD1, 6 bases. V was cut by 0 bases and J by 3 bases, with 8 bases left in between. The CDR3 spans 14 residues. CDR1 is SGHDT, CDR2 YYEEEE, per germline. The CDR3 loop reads CASSLGGLTDTQYF. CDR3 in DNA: TGTGCCAGCAGCTTGGGGGGGCTAACAGATACGCAGTATTTT.

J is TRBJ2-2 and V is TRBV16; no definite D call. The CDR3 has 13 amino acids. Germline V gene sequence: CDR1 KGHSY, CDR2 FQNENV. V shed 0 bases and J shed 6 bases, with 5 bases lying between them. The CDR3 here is CASSQSSAGELFF. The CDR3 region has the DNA TGTGCCAGCAGCCAATCCTCCGCCGGGGAGCTGTTTTTT.

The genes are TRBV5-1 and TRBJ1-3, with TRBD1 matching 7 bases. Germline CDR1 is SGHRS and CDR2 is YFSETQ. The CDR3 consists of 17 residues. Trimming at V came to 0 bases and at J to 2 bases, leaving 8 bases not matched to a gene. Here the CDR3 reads CASSLGGQDRTGNTIYF. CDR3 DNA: TGCGCCAGCAGCTTGGGCGGACAGGACCGTACTGGAAACACCATATATTTT.

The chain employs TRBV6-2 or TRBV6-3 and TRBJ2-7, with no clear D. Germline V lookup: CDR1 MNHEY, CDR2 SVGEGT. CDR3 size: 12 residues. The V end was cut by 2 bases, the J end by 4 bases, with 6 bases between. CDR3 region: CASSYPPYEQYF. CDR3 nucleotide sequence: TGTGCCAGCAGTTACCCCCCGTACGAGCAGTACTTC.

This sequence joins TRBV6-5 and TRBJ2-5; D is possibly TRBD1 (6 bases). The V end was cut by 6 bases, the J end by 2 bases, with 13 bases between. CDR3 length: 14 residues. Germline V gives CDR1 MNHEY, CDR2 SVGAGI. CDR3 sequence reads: CASRIGQTQETQYF. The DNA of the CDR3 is TGTGCCAGCAGGATCGGACAGACACAAGAGACCCAGTACTTC.

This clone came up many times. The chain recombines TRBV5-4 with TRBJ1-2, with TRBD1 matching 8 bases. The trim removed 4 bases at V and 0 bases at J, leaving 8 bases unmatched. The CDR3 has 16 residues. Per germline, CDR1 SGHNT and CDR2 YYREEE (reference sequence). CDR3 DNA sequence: TGTGCCAGCAGCGTAGGCCAGACAGGGGCTAACTATGGCTACACCTTC. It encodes CASSVGQTGANYGYTF.

CDR3 region: CASSFFSTEAFF. The CDR3 DNA reads as TGTGCCAGCAGCTTCTTTAGCACTGAAGCTTTCTTT. The chain links TRBV7-2 to TRBJ1-1; D unresolved. Trimming pared 3 bases from V and 4 bases from J, leaving 6 bases between. Germline V CDR1 and CDR2: SGHTA, FQGNSA. There are 12 residues in the CDR3.

In DNA form, the CDR3 reads TGTGCCAGCACGGGGCTAGCGGGGCCCTACGAGCAGTACTTC. Residues: CASTGLAGPYEQYF. The chain is built from TRBV2 and TRBJ2-7; 9 nucleotides align to TRBD2. CDR3 length: 14 amino acids. From germline, CDR1 is SNHLY and CDR2 FYNNEI. With V trimmed by 7 bases and J by 2 bases, 6 bases remained unmatched.

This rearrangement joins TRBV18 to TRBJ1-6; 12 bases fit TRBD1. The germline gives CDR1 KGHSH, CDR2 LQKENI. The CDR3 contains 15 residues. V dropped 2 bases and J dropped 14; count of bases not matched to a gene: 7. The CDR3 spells CASSPEGTGGKALHF. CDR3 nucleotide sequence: TGTGCCAGCTCACCAGAAGGGACAGGGGGCAAGGCCCTCCACTTT.

Written as DNA, the CDR3 is TGTGCCACCAGTGATTTGGGTAGCGGGGGGGTAAGCTCCTACAATGAGCAGTTCTTC. As protein: CATSDLGSGGVSSYNEQFF. The chain uses TRBV24-1 and TRBJ2-1; 11 positions match TRBD2. Per germline, CDR1 KGHDR and CDR2 SFDVKD. Unmatched junction bases numbered 6, after V lost 0 bases and J lost 0 bases. The CDR3 runs to 19 residues.

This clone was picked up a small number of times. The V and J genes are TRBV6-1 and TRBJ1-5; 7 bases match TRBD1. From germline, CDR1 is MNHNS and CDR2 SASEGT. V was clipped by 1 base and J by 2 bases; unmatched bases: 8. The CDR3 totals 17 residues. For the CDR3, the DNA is TGTGCCAGCAGTGAAGGGACAGGTAACGTCGGCAATCAGCCCCAGCATTTT. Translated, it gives CASSEGTGNVGNQPQHF.

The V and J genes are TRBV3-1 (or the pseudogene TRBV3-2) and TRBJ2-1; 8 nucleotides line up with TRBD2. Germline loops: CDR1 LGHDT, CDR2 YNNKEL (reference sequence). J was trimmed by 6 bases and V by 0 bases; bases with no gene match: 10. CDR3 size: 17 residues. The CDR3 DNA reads TGTGCCAGCAGCCAAGATACCGGCCAGCGGGAGTTCAATGAGCAGTTCTTC. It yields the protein CASSQDTGQREFNEQFF.

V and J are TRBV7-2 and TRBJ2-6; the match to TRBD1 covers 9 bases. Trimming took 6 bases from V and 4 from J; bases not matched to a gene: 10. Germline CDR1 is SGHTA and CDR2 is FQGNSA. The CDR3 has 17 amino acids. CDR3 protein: CASRRQGGSAGANVLTF. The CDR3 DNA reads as TGTGCCAGCAGACGACAGGGGGGGTCGGCCGGGGCCAACGTCCTGACTTTC.

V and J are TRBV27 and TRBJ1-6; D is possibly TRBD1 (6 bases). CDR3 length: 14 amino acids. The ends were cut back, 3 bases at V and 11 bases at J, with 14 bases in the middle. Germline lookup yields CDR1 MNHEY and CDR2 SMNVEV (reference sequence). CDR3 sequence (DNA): TGTGCCAGCAGTTTCGGACAGAATACCGCACCCCTCCACTTT. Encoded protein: CASSFGQNTAPLHF.